Presented here are 20 T cell receptor beta chains from one specimen sequenced in a study of blood T cell repertoires in COVID-19. Repertoires were generated with immunoSEQ multiplex PCR, while TCRdb's copy carries only in-frame clones and drops some. The sample has around 76,000 clones, 80% to 90% seen once. The sample was peripheral blood. All receptors come from a man aged 60 to 69 with acute or convalescent COVID-19.

This clone was picked up one time. The V and J genes are TRBV14 and TRBJ1-2, with D tentatively TRBD1 (6 bases). CDR1 and CDR2 (germline): SGHDN, FVKESK. The CDR3 covers 16 residues. Trimming removed 2 bases at V and 6 bases at J, with 19 bases between. The CDR3: CASSQQTGPGIDGYTF. CDR3 sequence (DNA): TGTGCCAGCAGCCAACAGACAGGACCTGGGATCGATGGCTACACCTTC.

J is TRBJ2-7 and V is TRBV14; 8 bases are a match to TRBD2. Germline V lookup: CDR1 SGHDN, CDR2 FVKESK. The CDR3 loop spans 13 amino acids. V trimming: 6 bases; J trimming: 5 bases; junction bases outside the gene matches: 6. For the CDR3, the DNA is TGTGCCAGCAGTCCACGGGGGGGGGACGAGCAGTACTTC. This encodes CASSPRGGDEQYF.

CDR3 in DNA: TGTGCCAGTAGTAGCCAGGGGACTAACTATGGCTACACCTTC. It is translated as CASSSQGTNYGYTF. V is TRBV19 and J is TRBJ1-2; D is perhaps TRBD1 (6 bases). Deletions cut 4 bases from V and 0 bases from J, with 9 bases between. Per germline, CDR1 LNHDA and CDR2 SQIVND (reference sequence). The CDR3 extends over 14 amino acids.

The chain is built from TRBV21-1 and TRBJ1-2; the table's D call TRBD1 went unverified against the DNA. TRBV21-1 is noted as a pseudogene. CDR3 length: 18 amino acids. CDR3 bases: TGTGCCAGCAGCAATCCCGGGACAGGGGGCACCGGGAACTATGGCTACACCTTC. Translated, it gives CASSNPGTGGTGNYGYTF.

The chain combines TRBV5-1 with TRBJ1-2; 12 bases match TRBD1. The V and J ends lost 0 bases and 6 bases, in that order; junction bases with no gene match: 6. Germline CDR1 and CDR2: SGHRS and YFSETQ. The CDR3 is made up of 16 amino acids. CDR3 protein: CASSLAGQGAGDGYTF. CDR3 DNA sequence: TGCGCCAGCAGCTTGGCGGGACAGGGGGCCGGGGATGGCTACACCTTC.

The chain couples TRBV6-5 to TRBJ2-1; the match to TRBD2 covers 10 bases. Germline CDR1 is MNHEY and CDR2 is SVGAGI. CDR3 length: 13 amino acids. J was trimmed by 9 bases and V by 11 bases; bases with no gene match: 10. The CDR3 nucleotides read TGTGCCCTAGGAGCGGGGGGGCTTGGTGAGCAGTTCTTC. Translating gives CALGAGGLGEQFF.

This chain connects TRBV20-1 to TRBJ2-1; TRBD2 aligns across 8 bases. Germline assignment: CDR1 DFQATT and CDR2 SNEGSKA (reference sequence). Trimming took 3 bases from V and 4 from J; bases not matched to a gene: 8. The CDR3 loop spans 15 amino acids. In nucleotides, the CDR3 is TGCAGTGCTAGTCCCGGGACTAGGGGTTACAATGAGCAGTTCTTC. It yields the protein CSASPGTRGYNEQFF.

This chain connects TRBV3-1 (or the pseudogene TRBV3-2) to TRBJ2-5, with 10 bases that match TRBD2. V gave up 0 bases and J gave up 2 bases; unmatched junction bases: 9. The CDR3 totals 18 residues. Germline CDR1 and CDR2: LGHDT and YNNKEL (reference sequence). CDR3 residues: CASSQDRGGLAAQETQYF. CDR3 DNA sequence: TGTGCCAGCAGCCAAGATAGGGGTGGACTAGCGGCACAAGAGACCCAGTACTTC.

The chain's CDR3 is CASSLVGGGTNVLTF. The CDR3 nucleotides are TGTGCCAGCAGCTTAGTAGGGGGGGGAACCAACGTCCTGACTTTC. The chain is built from TRBV11-2 and TRBJ2-6, with D possibly being TRBD2 (7 bases). Per the germline V gene, CDR1 is SGHAT and CDR2 is FQNNGV. The CDR3 runs to 15 residues. With 1 base removed from V and 8 bases from J, the gap between germline ends came to 12 bases.

The rearrangement links TRBV5-1 to TRBJ2-1, with D perhaps TRBD1 (5 bases). CDR1 and CDR2 (germline): SGHRS, YFSETQ. The V end lost 2 bases, the J end lost 10 bases, and 13 bases lay between the germline ends. The CDR3 totals 13 residues. CDR3 in DNA: TGCGCCAGCAGCTTTGAGGCAGCAGGGGAGCAGTTCTTC. Protein sequence: CASSFEAAGEQFF.

V and J are TRBV30 and TRBJ1-2; D call uncertain. The CDR3 has 14 amino acids. Germline V CDR1 and CDR2: GTSNPN, SVGIG (reference sequence). The V and J ends lost 1 base and 2 bases respectively, with 11 bases between them. Here the CDR3 DNA reads TGTGCCTGGAGTGCGGGAGGTGGGAACTATGGCTACACCTTC. The encoded protein is CAWSAGGGNYGYTF.

The chain uses TRBV7-3 and TRBJ2-2; TRBD2 aligns across 7 bases. This CDR3 is 14 amino acids long. With 5 bases clipped from V and 9 bases from J, the junction kept 9 bases outside the gene matches. CDR1 and CDR2 (germline): SGHTA, FQGTGA. In DNA, the CDR3 is TGTGCCAGCAGCCCCCCGGGAGGCGCCCGGGAGCTGTTTTTT. Translated: CASSPPGGARELFF.

The chain is built from TRBV3-1 (or the pseudogene TRBV3-2) and TRBJ2-7, with 13 bases matching TRBD2. J lost 7 bases, V lost 0 bases, and 9 bases had no gene match. The germline V gene encodes CDR1 LGHDT and CDR2 YNNKEL (reference sequence). This CDR3 is built from 17 residues. DNA of the CDR3: TGTGCCAGCAGCCAAGATCTCGGACTAGCGGGAGAGGAGGAGCAGTACTTC. Translating gives CASSQDLGLAGEEEQYF.

The chain has TRBV19 and TRBJ2-1; TRBD2 aligns across 12 bases. The CDR3 loop spans 16 amino acids. Germline CDR1 is LNHDA and CDR2 is SQIVND (reference sequence). The V and J ends lost 5 bases and 4 bases, in that order; junction bases with no gene match: 6. CDR3 in DNA: TGTGCCAGTAGTGGAGGACTAGCGGGACATTACAATGAGCAGTTCTTC. Translating gives CASSGGLAGHYNEQFF.

The chain employs TRBV19 and TRBJ2-1; 8 bases are shared with TRBD2. The germline V gene has CDR1 LNHDA and CDR2 SQIVND (reference sequence). The CDR3 contains 16 residues. Trimming removed 3 bases from V and 1 base from J; junction bases left unmatched: 5. CDR3 coding DNA: TGTGCCAGTAGTATTCGGGGGGGCCTATCCTACAATGAGCAGTTCTTC. Translation gives CASSIRGGLSYNEQFF. Based on the CDR3 plus reference TRBV19 and TRBJ2-1, the full variable domain is DGGITQSPKYLFRKEGQNVTLSCEQNLNHDAMYWYRQDPGQGLRLIYYSQIVNDFQKGDIAEGYSVSREKKESFPLTVTSAQKNPTAFYLCASSIRGGLSYNEQFFGPGTRLTVL.

The CDR3 DNA sequence: TGTGCCAGCAGCGTAGGACAGACCAGTGGCGAGCAGTACTTC. Amino acids: CASSVGQTSGEQYF. V and J are TRBV9 and TRBJ2-7; a possible D gene is TRBD1 (5 bases). Trimming cost V 0 bases and J 6 bases, with 13 bases left between them. Looked up from germline, CDR1 is SGDLS and CDR2 is YYNGEE. The CDR3 consists of 14 residues.

The chain couples TRBV7-9 to TRBJ1-3, with 10 bases identical to TRBD1. The J segment lost 4 bases and the V segment lost 6 bases, leaving 15 bases of the junction unmatched. Germline V gene lookup returns CDR1 SEHNR and CDR2 FQNEAQ (reference sequence). This CDR3 region has 18 residues. The CDR3 bases are TGTGCCAGCAGTTTGGGACAGGGGCGGGCTCGTCGAGGAAACACCATATATTTT. It codes for CASSLGQGRARRGNTIYF. Together with reference TRBV7-9 and TRBJ1-3, the CDR3 gives the full variable domain: DTGVSQNPRHKITKRGQNVTFRCDPISEHNRLYWYRQTLGQGPEFLTYFQNEAQLEKSRLLSDRFSAERPKGSFSTLEIQRTEQGDSAMYLCASSLGQGRARRGNTIYFGEGSWLTVV.

V usage is TRBV29-1 and J usage is TRBJ2-7, with TRBD2 matching 9 bases. This CDR3 contains 13 residues. J lost 2 bases, V lost 3 bases, and 2 bases had no gene match. Germline V gene data show CDR1 as SQVTM and CDR2 as ANQGSEA. The CDR3, as DNA: TGCAGCGTTGAGCCTAGCGGGACCTACGAGCAGTACTTC. This translates into CSVEPSGTYEQYF.

The chain combines TRBV30 with TRBJ2-7, with D hard to call. V lost 3 bases and J lost 3, with 9 bases in between. Germline loops: CDR1 GTSNPN, CDR2 SVGIG (reference sequence). The CDR3 has 12 residues. The CDR3, as DNA: TGTGCCTGGAGAATAGGAGTCTACGAGCAGTACTTC. Its protein is CAWRIGVYEQYF.

The V gene is TRBV9, the J gene TRBJ2-1, with TRBD2 identical over 9 bases. V trimming: 0 bases; J trimming: 6 bases; junction bases outside the gene matches: 4. This CDR3 is 15 amino acids long. Per the germline V gene, CDR1 is SGDLS and CDR2 is YYNGEE. CDR3 nucleotide sequence: TGTGCCAGCAGCGTAGATGGGCGGGGGGGCAATGAGCAGTTCTTC. Protein sequence: CASSVDGRGGNEQFF.